This T cell receptor (beta chain) emerged from a study of T cell responses to AZD1222 COVID-19 vaccine. Notes on the study in general: Donors were mostly white British, more females; clonal diversity possibly underestimated.

Remarks on this clone: Its antigen is not identified.

The table came from immunoSEQ multiplex PCR; TCRdb's copy has only in-frame clones and leaves some out. The sample consists of 150,000 or so clones, roughly nine tenths of them appearing once. The CDR3 is made up of 15 amino acids. In germline, CDR1 is SGHNT, CDR2 YENEEA. Trimming removed 2 bases at V and 4 bases at J, with 14 bases between. The rearrangement links TRBV11-3 to TRBJ2-5; no definite D call. Sequenced here: peripheral blood, sampled on day 0 of MenACWY control vaccination. The sequence was obtained from an adult in good health. The CDR3 sequence: CASSLPDFKAETQYF. In nucleotides, the CDR3 is TGTGCCAGCAGCTTACCCGACTTCAAGGCAGAGACCCAGTACTTC.